The 7 T cell receptor beta chains below come from one sample, sequenced in a study of CD8 T cells in Susac syndrome. Reverse transcription used roughly 0.45 to 1 ug RNA and random hexamers. Using its own MiXCR run on the immunoSEQ multiplex PCR reads, TCRdb lists one record per CDR3 protein. Of approximately 87,000 distinct CDR3 sequences listed, about 95% are singletons. Sample: CD8+ T cells from PBMCs. All receptors derive from a human donor with Susac syndrome.

The chain joins TRBV20-1 to TRBJ2-7; tentatively, D is TRBD1 or TRBD2 (6 bases each). Trimming pared 6 bases from V and 0 bases from J, leaving 21 bases between. The CDR3 has 16 amino acids. CDR1 and CDR2 (germline): DFQATT, SNEGSKA (reference sequence). CDR3 coding DNA: TGCAGTGCCATAGGGGGGTCCGAGATCAGCTCCTACGAGCAGTACTTC. Its translation is CSAIGGSEISSYEQYF.

This clonotype has only one observation. The chain links TRBV28 to TRBJ2-7, with 7 bases lining up with TRBD1. The length of the CDR3 is 13 residues. Losses at the gene ends were 4 bases for V and 5 bases for J; bases not matched to a gene: 5. Germline V gene lookup returns CDR1 MDHEN and CDR2 SYDVKM. CDR3 in amino acids: CASSSTGKHEQYF. The CDR3 region has the DNA TGTGCCAGCAGTTCGACAGGGAAACACGAGCAGTACTTC. Filled out from reference TRBV28 and TRBJ2-7, the complete variable domain reads DVKVTQSSRYLVKRTGEKVFLECVQDMDHENMFWYRQDPGLGLRLIYFSYDVKMKEKGDIPEGYSVSREKKERFSLILESASTNQTSMYLCASSSTGKHEQYFGPGTRLTVT.

This chain links TRBV20-1 with TRBJ1-2, with 11 bases aligning to TRBD1. CDR3 length: 12 amino acids. Germline-derived CDR1 and CDR2 are DFQATT and SNEGSKA (reference sequence). Germline trimming cut 6 bases from V and 11 bases from J; bases unmatched to any gene: 8. The CDR3 loop is CSANGDRGSYTF. CDR3 nucleotide sequence: TGCAGTGCAAACGGGGACAGGGGGTCTTACACCTTC.

The chain employs TRBV20-1 and TRBJ2-1; the D gene is possibly TRBD2 (6 bases). Germline V gene data show CDR1 as DFQATT and CDR2 as SNEGSKA (reference sequence). V lost 7 bases and J lost 0, with 13 bases in between. This CDR3 is 14 amino acids long. CDR3 residues: CSVDRDFSYNEQFF. Written as DNA, the CDR3 is TGCAGTGTCGACCGGGACTTCTCCTACAATGAGCAGTTCTTC.

The chain is built from TRBV5-1 and TRBJ1-2, with TRBD1 matching 8 bases. With V trimmed by 3 bases and J by 8 bases, 21 bases remained unmatched. The CDR3 has 18 amino acids. From germline, CDR1 is SGHRS and CDR2 YFSETQ. In DNA, the CDR3 is TGCGCCAGCAGCTCTTCACCCACCTTTCGAGACAGGGGTCGAGGCTACACCTTC. Protein: CASSSSPTFRDRGRGYTF.

The chain employs TRBV5-4 and TRBJ2-7; 9 positions agree with TRBD2. Germline values: CDR1 SGHNT, CDR2 YYREEE (reference sequence). The CDR3 runs to 16 residues. Losses at the gene ends were 2 bases for V and 2 bases for J; bases not matched to a gene: 8. The CDR3 DNA reads TGTGCCAGCAGCTTTCAAAGCGGGAGGAGGCCCTACGAGCAGTACTTC. This translates into CASSFQSGRRPYEQYF. Complete variable domain (other parts from reference TRBV5-4 and TRBJ2-7): ETGVTQSPTHLIKTRGQQVTLRCSSQSGHNTVSWYQQALGQGPQFIFQYYREEENGRGNFPPRFSGLQFPNYSSELNVNALELDDSALYLCASSFQSGRRPYEQYFGPGTRLTVT.

J is TRBJ1-1 and V is TRBV9, with unresolved D. Germline lookup yields CDR1 SGDLS and CDR2 YYNGEE. This CDR3 comprises 15 residues. The V gene lost 3 bases and the J gene lost 0 bases, with 12 bases spanning the gap. The CDR3 is CASSADGRMNTEAFF. Written as DNA, the CDR3 is TGTGCCAGCAGCGCCGATGGTCGCATGAACACTGAAGCTTTCTTT.